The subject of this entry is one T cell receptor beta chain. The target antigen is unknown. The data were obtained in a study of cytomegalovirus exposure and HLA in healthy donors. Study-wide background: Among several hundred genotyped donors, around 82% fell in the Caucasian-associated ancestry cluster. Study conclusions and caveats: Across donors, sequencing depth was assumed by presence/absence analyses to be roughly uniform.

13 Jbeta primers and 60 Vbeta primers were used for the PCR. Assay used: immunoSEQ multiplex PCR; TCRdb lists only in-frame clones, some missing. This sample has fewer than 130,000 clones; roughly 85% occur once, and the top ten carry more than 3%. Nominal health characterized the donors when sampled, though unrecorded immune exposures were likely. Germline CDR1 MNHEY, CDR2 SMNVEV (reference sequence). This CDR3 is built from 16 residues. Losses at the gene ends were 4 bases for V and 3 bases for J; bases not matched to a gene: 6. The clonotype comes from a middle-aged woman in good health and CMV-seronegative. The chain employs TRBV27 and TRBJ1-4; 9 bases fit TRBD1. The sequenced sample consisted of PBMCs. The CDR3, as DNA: TGTGCCAGCAGTTGGGGGACAGGGTCATCTAATGAAAAACTGTTTTTT. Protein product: CASSWGTGSSNEKLFF.